A single sample is the source of the 23 T cell receptor beta chains below, sequenced in a study of T cell responses to AZD1222 COVID-19 vaccine. Produced via immunoSEQ multiplex PCR; TCRdb's table is partial and in-frame only. The sample includes 100,000 to 150,000 clones, roughly 93% of them seen just once. The sequenced sample was peripheral blood, obtained 28 days after the second AZD1222 dose. These receptor sequences come from an adult who received the AZD1222 COVID-19 vaccine.

V usage is TRBV30 and J usage is TRBJ2-1; TRBD2 aligns across 11 bases. The CDR3 runs to 19 residues. V lost 0 bases and J lost 0; bases outside the gene matches: 10. Germline CDR1 and CDR2: GTSNPN and SVGIG (reference sequence). The CDR3 DNA is TGTGCCTGGAGTGTACGTCCTAGCGGGAGGCCAAGCTCCTACAATGAGCAGTTCTTC. Translation: CAWSVRPSGRPSSYNEQFF.

The J gene is TRBJ1-1, the V gene TRBV2; 9 bases are a match to TRBD1. This CDR3 region has 17 residues. The germline V gene encodes CDR1 SNHLY and CDR2 FYNNEI. Trimming cost V 4 bases and J 2 bases; bases outside gene matches: 11. CDR3 amino acids: CASSGTGTGIANTEAFF. The DNA of the CDR3 is TGTGCCAGCAGTGGGACCGGGACAGGGATTGCCAACACTGAAGCTTTCTTT. Using reference TRBV2 and TRBJ1-1 for the parts outside the CDR3, the full variable domain is EPEVTQTPSHQVTQMGQEVILRCVPISNHLYFYWYRQILGQKVEFLVSFYNNEISEKSEIFDDQFSVERPDGSNFTLKIRSTKLEDSAMYFCASSGTGTGIANTEAFFGQGTRLTVV.

The chain combines TRBV7-3 with TRBJ2-2; 9 bases fit TRBD2. Trimming cost V 1 base and J 6 bases; bases outside gene matches: 6. The length of the CDR3 is 16 residues. Germline V gene data show CDR1 as SGHTA and CDR2 as FQGTGA. The CDR3 is CASSLMGLAGSGELFF. The DNA for the CDR3 is TGTGCCAGCAGCTTAATGGGACTAGCCGGGTCCGGGGAGCTGTTTTTT.

The gene calls are TRBV5-1 and TRBJ2-7; the match to TRBD2 covers 9 bases. The V and J ends lost 5 bases and 8 bases, in that order; junction bases with no gene match: 23. Per germline, CDR1 SGHRS and CDR2 YFSETQ. The CDR3 has 18 amino acids. The CDR3 sequence: CASSPPPQWASGIFQQYF. CDR3 sequence (DNA): TGCGCCAGCAGTCCTCCCCCCCAGTGGGCTAGCGGGATTTTCCAGCAGTACTTC.

The chain recombines TRBV27 with TRBJ2-1; possibly TRBD1 or TRBD2 for D (6 bases each). The CDR3 is made up of 16 amino acids. Germline V gives CDR1 MNHEY, CDR2 SMNVEV (reference sequence). V was shortened by 6 bases and J by 2 bases, with 17 bases between the two germline ends. The CDR3 DNA follows: TGTGCCAGCAGCGTATCATCGGGGGCCCCCTACAATGAGCAGTTCTTC. Its translation is CASSVSSGAPYNEQFF.

This clone showed up just once. The chain links TRBV30 to TRBJ2-7; tentatively, D is TRBD2 (6 bases). V was cut by 3 bases and J by 7 bases, with 19 bases left in between. Germline loops: CDR1 GTSNPN, CDR2 SVGIG (reference sequence). The length of the CDR3 is 14 residues. In nucleotides, the CDR3 is TGTGCCTGGAGATGGGAACAGGACTACGAGGAGCAGTACTTC. Its translation is CAWRWEQDYEEQYF.

The gene calls are TRBV28 and TRBJ2-7; D is tentatively TRBD1 or TRBD2 (6 bases each). The germline CDR1 and CDR2 sequences are MDHEN and SYDVKM. This CDR3 comprises 15 residues. The germline V and J ends were trimmed by 2 bases and 0 bases, with 11 bases remaining between them. The CDR3 spells CASSLGGPYSYEQYF. CDR3 in DNA: TGTGCCAGCAGTTTAGGGGGGCCCTACTCCTACGAGCAGTACTTC.

The chain uses TRBV7-9 and TRBJ1-2; 10 positions agree with TRBD1. Germline V gives CDR1 SEHNR, CDR2 FQNEAQ (reference sequence). Germline trimming cut 5 bases from V and 5 bases from J; bases unmatched to any gene: 8. The CDR3 length is 15 residues. This CDR3 is CASSLRQGARYGYTF. CDR3 DNA: TGTGCCAGCAGCCTCCGACAGGGGGCGAGGTATGGCTACACCTTC.

Only a few counts were recorded for this clone. The chain links TRBV27 to TRBJ1-1; 7 bases align to TRBD1. The germline gives CDR1 MNHEY, CDR2 SMNVEV (reference sequence). Losses at the gene ends were 6 bases for V and 4 bases for J; bases not matched to a gene: 8. The CDR3 covers 14 residues. For the CDR3, the DNA is TGTGCCAGCAGACAGGGGAGAGCAGGCACTGAAGCTTTCTTT. Translation gives CASRQGRAGTEAFF.

This clone was seen a handful of times. The chain employs TRBV28 and TRBJ1-4; D remains ambiguous. The CDR3 spans 14 residues. Trimming shortened V by 6 bases and J by 8 bases, and 16 bases separated the two germline ends. Germline loops: CDR1 MDHEN, CDR2 SYDVKM. CDR3 coding DNA: TGTGCCAGCAGCAAACCCCGAGATGGGGAAAAACTGTTTTTT. Its protein product is CASSKPRDGEKLFF.

The rearrangement joins TRBV27 to TRBJ2-1; 8 nucleotides match TRBD2. The germline gives CDR1 MNHEY, CDR2 SMNVEV (reference sequence). V shed 1 base, J shed 0 bases, and the junction held 11 bases outside the gene matches. CDR3 length equals 19 residues. The CDR3 sequence: CASSLFGHMAGGSYNEQFF. CDR3 bases: TGTGCCAGCAGTTTATTCGGACATATGGCGGGAGGCTCCTACAATGAGCAGTTCTTC.

V usage is TRBV19 and J usage is TRBJ1-1; D not certain. This CDR3 region has 15 residues. CDR1 is LNHDA and CDR2 is SQIVND in the germline V gene (reference sequence). The ends were cut back, 5 bases at V and 5 bases at J, with 18 bases in the middle. CDR3 sequence reads: CASSVPSSTGTEAFF. The CDR3 DNA sequence: TGTGCCAGTAGTGTCCCAAGTAGTACTGGGACTGAAGCTTTCTTT.

The J gene is TRBJ2-3, the V gene TRBV27; 8 nucleotides align to TRBD1. This CDR3 spans 23 amino acids. Trimming cost V 6 bases and J 1 base; bases outside gene matches: 30. The V gene's germline CDR1 is MNHEY and CDR2 SMNVEV (reference sequence). The DNA for the CDR3 is TGTGCCAGCAGCACCCGGGACCCCTATCTGCGACAGGGGCTAAATATCGGCACAGATACGCAGTATTTT. This encodes CASSTRDPYLRQGLNIGTDTQYF.

This rearrangement joins TRBV6-5 to TRBJ1-5, with D unclear. The V end was cut by 10 bases, the J end by 6 bases, with 13 bases between. The CDR3 is 12 residues long. Germline lookup yields CDR1 MNHEY and CDR2 SVGAGI. Here the CDR3 DNA reads TGTGCCACCTGTTCTGGGGTTCAGCCCCAGCATTTT. The encoded protein is CATCSGVQPQHF.

The genes are TRBV24-1 and TRBJ2-1, with 9 bases lining up with TRBD1. The V gene end was trimmed by 6 bases and the J gene end by 5 bases; junction bases not matched to a gene: 7. Germline V gives CDR1 KGHDR, CDR2 SFDVKD. This CDR3 is built from 15 residues. CDR3 DNA sequence: TGTGCCACCAGTCGAAGGGGGACAGGGAACAATGAGCAGTTCTTC. Its protein product is CATSRRGTGNNEQFF.

The genes are TRBV27 and TRBJ2-2; either TRBD1 or TRBD2 may fit D (6 bases each). The germline V gene encodes CDR1 MNHEY and CDR2 SMNVEV (reference sequence). CDR3 length equals 15 residues. V was pared by 6 bases and J by 5 bases, with 16 bases between. In nucleotides, the CDR3 is TGTGCCAGCAGATTAAGGGGGGTAACGACCGGGGAGCTGTTTTTT. Translation: CASRLRGVTTGELFF.

CDR3 amino acids: CASSPLGGKDEQYF. The CDR3 DNA follows: TGTGCCAGCAGTCCCCTGGGGGGGAAGGACGAGCAGTACTTC. This chain joins TRBV27 and TRBJ2-7; 7 bases are shared with TRBD2. This CDR3 is built from 14 residues. Germline loops: CDR1 MNHEY, CDR2 SMNVEV (reference sequence). Trimming at V came to 5 bases and at J to 5 bases, leaving 9 bases not matched to a gene.

The chain is built from TRBV7-8 and TRBJ2-7, with 8 bases identical to TRBD2. Germline-derived CDR1 and CDR2 are SGHVS and FQNEAQ. The CDR3 extends over 16 amino acids. The trim removed 5 bases at V and 4 bases at J, leaving 13 bases unmatched. The CDR3 here is CASSRGSGAGEYEQYF. The CDR3 DNA follows: TGTGCCAGCAGCCGAGGCAGTGGAGCGGGAGAGTACGAGCAGTACTTC.

The chain combines TRBV28 with TRBJ1-2; 7 bases are a match to TRBD1. This CDR3 has 15 residues. Germline-derived CDR1 and CDR2 are MDHEN and SYDVKM. The V gene end was trimmed by 2 bases and the J gene end by 4 bases; junction bases not matched to a gene: 7. Written as DNA, the CDR3 is TGTGCCAGCAGTTTACCTCTGGGACAGACCTATGGCTACACCTTC. Residues: CASSLPLGQTYGYTF.

This clone has a single count. The rearrangement joins TRBV5-5 to TRBJ1-3; a weak D match, TRBD1 (5 bases). The V and J ends lost 7 bases and 2 bases respectively, with 13 bases between them. Germline-derived CDR1 and CDR2 are SGHKS and YYEKEE (reference sequence). The CDR3 sequence is 14 residues long. CDR3 amino acids: CASCRGSAGNTIYF. CDR3 DNA: TGTGCCAGCTGTAGGGGTTCTGCTGGAAACACCATATATTTT. Full variable domain (missing parts from reference TRBV5-5 and TRBJ1-3): DAGVTQSPTHLIKTRGQQVTLRCSPISGHKSVSWYQQVLGQGPQFIFQYYEKEERGRGNFPDRFSARQFPNYSSELNVNALLLGDSALYLCASCRGSAGNTIYFGEGSWLTVV.

The J gene is TRBJ1-6, the V gene TRBV6-1, with 7 bases that match TRBD1. This CDR3 has 15 amino acids. Trimming took 3 bases from V and 7 from J; bases not matched to a gene: 6. The V gene's germline CDR1 is MNHNS and CDR2 SASEGT. CDR3 DNA: TGTGCCAGCAGTGAGATGGGGACAGCAAATTCACCCCTCCACTTT. It encodes CASSEMGTANSPLHF.

The chain recombines TRBV25-1 with TRBJ2-3; a weak D match, TRBD1 (6 bases). Germline V gives CDR1 MGHDK, CDR2 SYGVNS. V was clipped by 1 base and J by 2 bases, with 13 bases between them. The CDR3 runs to 16 residues. The CDR3 DNA reads TGTGCCAGCAGTGAATGGACAGCCGGATACACAGATACGCAGTATTTT. Encoded protein: CASSEWTAGYTDTQYF.

This clone was seen just once. The chain couples TRBV3-1 (or the pseudogene TRBV3-2) to TRBJ1-2; D is undetermined. The germline V gene encodes CDR1 LGHDT and CDR2 YNNKEL (reference sequence). The V end was cut by 0 bases, the J end by 7 bases, with 9 bases between. CDR3 length equals 13 residues. The CDR3 loop reads CASSQDPGTGYTF. In nucleotides, the CDR3 is TGTGCCAGCAGCCAAGATCCAGGCACTGGCTACACCTTC.